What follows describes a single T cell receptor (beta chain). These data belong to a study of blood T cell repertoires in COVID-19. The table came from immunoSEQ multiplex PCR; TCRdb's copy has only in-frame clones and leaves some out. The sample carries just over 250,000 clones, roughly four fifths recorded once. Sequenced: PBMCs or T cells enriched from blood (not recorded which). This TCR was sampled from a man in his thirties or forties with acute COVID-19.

CDR3 sequence reads: CASSLGRANEQFF. The CDR3 region has the DNA TGCGCCAGCAGCTTGGGGCGGGCTAATGAGCAGTTCTTC. V is TRBV5-1 and J is TRBJ2-1, with D maybe TRBD2 (5 bases). The V and J ends lost 0 bases and 7 bases respectively, with 8 bases between them. The CDR3 sequence is 13 residues long. CDR1 is SGHRS and CDR2 is YFSETQ in the germline V gene. Based on the CDR3 plus reference TRBV5-1 and TRBJ2-1, the full variable domain is KAGVTQTPRYLIKTRGQQVTLSCSPISGHRSVSWYQQTPGQGLQFLFEYFSETQRNKGNFPGRFSGRQFSNSRSEMNVSTLELGDSALYLCASSLGRANEQFFGPGTRLTVL.